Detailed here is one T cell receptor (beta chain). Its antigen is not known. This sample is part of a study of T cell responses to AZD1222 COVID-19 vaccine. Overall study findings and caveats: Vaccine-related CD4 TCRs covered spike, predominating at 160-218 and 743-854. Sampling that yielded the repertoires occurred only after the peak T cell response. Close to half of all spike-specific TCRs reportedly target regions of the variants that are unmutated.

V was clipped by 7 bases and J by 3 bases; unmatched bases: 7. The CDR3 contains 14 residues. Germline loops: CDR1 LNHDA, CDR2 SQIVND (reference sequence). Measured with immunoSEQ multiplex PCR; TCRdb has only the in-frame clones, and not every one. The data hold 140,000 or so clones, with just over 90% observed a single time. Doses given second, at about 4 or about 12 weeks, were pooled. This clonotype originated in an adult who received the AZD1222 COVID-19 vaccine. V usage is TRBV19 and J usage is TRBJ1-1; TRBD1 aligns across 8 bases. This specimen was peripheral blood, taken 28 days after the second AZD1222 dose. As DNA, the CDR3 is TGTGCCAGTATCGAGAGACAGGGGTACACTGAAGCTTTCTTT. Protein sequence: CASIERQGYTEAFF.